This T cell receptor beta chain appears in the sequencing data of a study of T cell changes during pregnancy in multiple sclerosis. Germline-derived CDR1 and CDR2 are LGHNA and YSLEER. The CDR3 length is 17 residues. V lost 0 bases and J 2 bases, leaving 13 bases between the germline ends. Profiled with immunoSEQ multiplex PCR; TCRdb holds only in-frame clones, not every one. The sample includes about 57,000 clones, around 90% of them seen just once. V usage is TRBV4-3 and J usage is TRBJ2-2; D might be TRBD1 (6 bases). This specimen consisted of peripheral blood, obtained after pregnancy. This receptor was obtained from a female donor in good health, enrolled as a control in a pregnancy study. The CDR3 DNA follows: TGCGCCAGCAGCCAAGAGTCGGCAGGGGTCAACACCGGGGAGCTGTTTTTT. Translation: CASSQESAGVNTGELFF.